This T cell receptor beta chain is drawn from a study of blood T cell repertoires in COVID-19. Study information: Sites in the United States, Italy and Spain provided acute and convalescent COVID-19 samples.

V lost 10 bases and J lost 8; bases outside the gene matches: 11. In germline, CDR1 is SEHNR, CDR2 FQNEAQ (reference sequence). The CDR3 is 13 residues long. TCRdb keeps only in-frame clones here, not all; method: immunoSEQ multiplex PCR. The profile shows 47,000 or so clones, 81% of them singletons. This clone came up once. Sequencing was done on a sample of peripheral blood. The receptor was derived from an elderly woman with COVID-19, enrolled during active disease. The J gene is TRBJ1-2, the V gene TRBV7-9; 9 nucleotides align to TRBD1. CDR3 coding DNA: TGTGCCACCTCCGGTGGGACAGGGTGGGGCTACACCTTC. Translation: CATSGGTGWGYTF.